This is a list of T cell receptor beta chains from one sample in a study of Ad26.COV2.S vaccination and SARS-CoV-2 variants. TCRdb's table, derived via immunoSEQ multiplex PCR, lists solely in-frame clones and lacks some. The repertoire consists of 450,000 to 550,000 clones, with roughly 89% occurring once and the leading ten covering about 2.4%. The sample was peripheral blood, taken in a trial of Ad26.COV2.S vaccine versus placebo. The receptors originated from a person between 18 and 65 years old who received the Ad26.COV2.S COVID-19 vaccine or a placebo. The conserved cysteine and the conserved F or W are not part of the CDR3 here. The order of the fields is V gene, D gene, CDR3 protein. The D gene is left open where the match is weak.

TRBV6-5 - ASSLGGTSTDTQY
TRBV28 - ASSFRVYSNQPQH
TRBV4-1 TRBD1 ASSQTGTDLLRNGYT
TRBV11-2 - ASSLDLRENTEAF
TRBV5-4 - ASSFPGTAPYEQY
TRBV11-3 - ASSLGARLNTEAF
TRBV5-1 TRBD1 ASSGQGTGELF
TRBV30 TRBD2 AWAGGLAGGRDTDTQY
TRBV15 - ATSRDEGRDLNTGELF
TRBV25-1 TRBD2 ASSEYMGLAGGETQY
TRBV9 TRBD1 ASSAGQTWSYT
TRBV5-4 - ASSLGGSGGPGEQY
TRBV6-2/TRBV6-3 - ASSYSRGVPNYGYT
TRBV5-1 - ASSFGGMNEQF
TRBV4-1 TRBD2 ASSSTGGGSGANVLT
TRBV7-2 - ASSLSLNTEAF
TRBV5-1 - ASSLSVTGELF
TRBV5-6 - ASSLAAGNQPQH
TRBV25-1 - ASSDAGYSNQPQH
TRBV5-1 - ASSLDNGANVLT
TRBV30 - AWSSVGGNQPQH
TRBV9 TRBD2 ASSVAWLAGEQF